The 3 T cell receptor beta chains below come from one sample, sequenced in a study of blood T cell repertoires in COVID-19. TCRdb keeps only in-frame clones here, not all; method: immunoSEQ multiplex PCR. The sample records 200,000 to 250,000 clones, around nine tenths being singletons. The source material was PBMCs or T cells enriched from blood (not recorded which). The receptors originated from a man aged 25-45 years who had recovered from COVID-19.

The chain combines TRBV24-1 with TRBJ2-1, with no clear D. The CDR3 extends over 13 amino acids. The ends were cut back, 3 bases at V and 12 bases at J, with 14 bases in the middle. The germline V gene encodes CDR1 KGHDR and CDR2 SFDVKD. DNA of the CDR3: TGTGCCACCAGTGATAAACCAGGAATAGGGCAGTTCTTC. Amino acid sequence: CATSDKPGIGQFF.

This chain links TRBV27 with TRBJ1-5, with 7 bases lining up with TRBD1. The J segment lost 9 bases and the V segment lost 4 bases, leaving 18 bases of the junction unmatched. This CDR3 region has 17 residues. Germline V gene sequence: CDR1 MNHEY, CDR2 SMNVEV (reference sequence). The CDR3 is CASSSGTGTERVRPQHF. The CDR3 region has the DNA TGTGCCAGCAGTTCGGGTACTGGGACAGAACGTGTCCGGCCCCAGCATTTT.

The gene calls are TRBV24-1 and TRBJ2-7; 9 nucleotides match TRBD1. Trimming at V came to 5 bases and at J to 6 bases, leaving 10 bases not matched to a gene. There are 15 residues in the CDR3. CDR1 KGHDR and CDR2 SFDVKD come from the germline V gene. This chain's CDR3 is CATSGSGTGRSEQYF. The CDR3 coding sequence is TGTGCCACCAGTGGCAGCGGGACAGGGCGTAGCGAGCAGTACTTC.